The 11 T cell receptor beta chains below were found in one sample sequenced in a study of cytomegalovirus exposure and HLA in healthy donors. Use of 60 Vbeta and 13 Jbeta primers characterized the PCR. Some clones are missing from TCRdb's copy, which holds only in-frame ones; the method was immunoSEQ multiplex PCR. Seen here are 65,000 to 85,000 clones, roughly 84% observed once, and the top ten hold roughly 2.3%. Sample: PBMCs. The receptors originated from a woman in her fifties or sixties in good health and CMV-seronegative.

This clone has just a few counts. CDR3 loop: CASSDSSNNEQFF. The CDR3 DNA follows: TGTGCCAGCAGTGACTCGAGCAACAATGAGCAGTTCTTC. The chain couples TRBV6-4 to TRBJ2-1, with D unclear. The CDR3 sequence is 13 residues long. Germline-derived CDR1 and CDR2 are MRHNA and SNTAGT. Trimming pared 0 bases from V and 5 bases from J, leaving 5 bases between.

The chain uses TRBV7-9 and TRBJ2-7; TRBD1 aligns across 8 bases. The ends lost 1 base at V and 3 bases at J; junction bases unmatched: 5. CDR1 and CDR2 from the germline V gene are SEHNR and FQNEAQ (reference sequence). The CDR3 consists of 15 residues. CDR3 in amino acids: CASSLVSGGHYEQYF. In DNA, the CDR3 is TGTGCCAGCAGCTTAGTTTCAGGGGGCCACTACGAGCAGTACTTC. Together with reference TRBV7-9 and TRBJ2-7, the CDR3 gives the full variable domain: DTGVSQNPRHKITKRGQNVTFRCDPISEHNRLYWYRQTLGQGPEFLTYFQNEAQLEKSRLLSDRFSAERPKGSFSTLEIQRTEQGDSAMYLCASSLVSGGHYEQYFGPGTRLTVT.

The genes are TRBV5-1 and TRBJ2-3; 9 bases align to TRBD2. J was trimmed by 6 bases and V by 0 bases; bases with no gene match: 20. The CDR3 runs to 20 residues. The V gene's germline CDR1 is SGHRS and CDR2 YFSETQ. Written as DNA, the CDR3 is TGCGCCAGCAGCTTGGGGGGAATGATAGCGGGAGAGTGGGGCCCGGATACGCAGTATTTT. Translation: CASSLGGMIAGEWGPDTQYF.

The gene calls are TRBV11-2 and TRBJ2-7; possible D gene TRBD2, 6 bases. CDR1 is SGHAT and CDR2 is FQNNGV in the germline V gene. This CDR3 comprises 14 residues. With 5 bases removed from V and 1 base from J, the gap between germline ends came to 12 bases. The CDR3 sequence is CASSVGTGSYEQYF. The CDR3 DNA reads TGTGCCAGCAGCGTGGGGACTGGGTCCTACGAGCAGTACTTC. Full variable domain (rest looked up from reference TRBV11-2 and TRBJ2-7): EAGVAQSPRYKIIEKRQSVAFWCNPISGHATLYWYQQILGQGPKLLIQFQNNGVVDDSQLPKDRFSAERLKGVDSTLKIQPAKLEDSAVYLCASSVGTGSYEQYFGPGTRLTVT.

This chain uses TRBV4-3 with TRBJ2-2, with TRBD1 as a possible D gene (6 bases). The CDR3 sequence is 15 residues long. The V end lost 1 base, the J end lost 4 bases, and 10 bases lay between the germline ends. Germline-derived CDR1 and CDR2 are LGHNA and YSLEER. CDR3 loop: CASSQANRVTGELFF. In DNA form, the CDR3 reads TGCGCCAGCAGCCAAGCGAACAGGGTCACCGGGGAGCTGTTTTTT.

This clone occurred once. V is TRBV6-6 and J is TRBJ1-5, with D hard to call. The CDR3 consists of 16 residues. From germline, CDR1 is MNHNY and CDR2 SVGAGI (reference sequence). V shed 2 bases and J shed 0 bases, with 11 bases lying between them. CDR3 sequence reads: CASSYPREYSNQPQHF. The CDR3 region has the DNA TGTGCCAGCAGTTACCCCCGGGAATATAGCAATCAGCCCCAGCATTTT.

The chain joins TRBV28 to TRBJ1-5; possible D gene TRBD1, 5 bases. The CDR3 runs 14 residues. V was trimmed by 1 base and J by 4 bases, leaving 8 bases between them. Per the germline V gene, CDR1 is MDHEN and CDR2 is SYDVKM. CDR3 bases: TGTGCCAGCAGTTTATACAGGCTGAATCAGCCCCAGCATTTT. It yields the protein CASSLYRLNQPQHF.

V gene TRBV5-1 combines with J gene TRBJ1-3; D perhaps matches TRBD1 (6 bases). The V end was cut by 4 bases, the J end by 3 bases, with 20 bases between. The CDR3 length is 17 residues. Germline V gene sequence: CDR1 SGHRS, CDR2 YFSETQ. CDR3 sequence: CASSPPRAGGYGNTIYF. The CDR3 DNA sequence: TGCGCCAGCAGCCCACCGCGGGCGGGGGGCTATGGAAACACCATATATTTT.

The chain recombines TRBV5-1 with TRBJ2-1; TRBD2 is a possible D gene (7 bases). CDR3 length: 15 residues. The V gene lost 2 bases and the J gene lost 9 bases, with 18 bases spanning the gap. Germline lookup yields CDR1 SGHRS and CDR2 YFSETQ. In DNA, the CDR3 is TGCGCCAGCAGCTTAGACAGCGGGACAACAAGTGAGCAGTTCTTC. Translating gives CASSLDSGTTSEQFF.

This clone was observed a few times. The chain combines TRBV19 with TRBJ2-1, with 7 nucleotides matching TRBD2. Trimming removed 5 bases from V and 2 bases from J; junction bases left unmatched: 9. The CDR3 has 16 amino acids. Germline assignment: CDR1 LNHDA and CDR2 SQIVND (reference sequence). The CDR3 region is CASSVPTGGPYNEQFF. The CDR3 nucleotides read TGTGCCAGTAGTGTCCCGACGGGGGGACCCTACAATGAGCAGTTCTTC.

The chain links TRBV4-1 to TRBJ2-3; no clear D gene. The CDR3 is made up of 16 amino acids. V lost 4 bases and J 0 bases, leaving 14 bases between the germline ends. Germline values: CDR1 MGHRA, CDR2 YSYEKL. CDR3: CASSRSPGASTDTQYF. The CDR3 bases are TGCGCCAGCAGCCGTTCCCCAGGTGCTAGCACAGATACGCAGTATTTT.